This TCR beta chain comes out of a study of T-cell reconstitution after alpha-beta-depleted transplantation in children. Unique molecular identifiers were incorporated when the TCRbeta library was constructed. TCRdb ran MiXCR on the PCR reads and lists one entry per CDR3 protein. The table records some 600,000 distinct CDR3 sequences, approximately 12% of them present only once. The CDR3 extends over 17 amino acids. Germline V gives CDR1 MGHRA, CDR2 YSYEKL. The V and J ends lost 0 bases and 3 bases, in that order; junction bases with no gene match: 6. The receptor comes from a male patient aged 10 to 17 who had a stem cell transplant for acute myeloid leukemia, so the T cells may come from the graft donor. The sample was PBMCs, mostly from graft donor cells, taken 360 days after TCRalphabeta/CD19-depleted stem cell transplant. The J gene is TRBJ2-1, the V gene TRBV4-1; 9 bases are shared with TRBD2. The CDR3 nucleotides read TGCGCCAGCAGCCAAGATCCAACTAGCGGGTTCTACAATGAGCAGTTCTTC. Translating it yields CASSQDPTSGFYNEQFF.